These 23 T cell receptor beta chains originate from one sample sequenced in a study of T cell responses to AZD1222 COVID-19 vaccine. Libraries were prepared by immunoSEQ multiplex PCR; TCRdb keeps only in-frame clonotypes and omits some of them. The sample shows about 83,000 clones, less than 95% of them seen only once. Specimen: peripheral blood, collected 28 days after the second AZD1222 dose. The receptors come from an adult who received the AZD1222 COVID-19 vaccine.

This clone was seen only once. The V call is TRBV5-5, the J call TRBJ2-3; possible D gene TRBD1, 6 bases. CDR1 and CDR2 from the germline V gene are SGHKS and YYEKEE (reference sequence). The CDR3 has 13 residues. The V gene lost 4 bases and the J gene lost 7 bases, with 13 bases spanning the gap. The CDR3: CASSPNRDNTQYF. The CDR3 nucleotides read TGTGCCAGCAGCCCAAACAGGGATAATACGCAGTATTTT.

The V and J genes are TRBV7-9 and TRBJ1-4; weak D call: TRBD1 (6 bases). The germline V and J ends were trimmed by 10 bases and 5 bases, with 20 bases remaining between them. The germline CDR1 and CDR2 sequences are SEHNR and FQNEAQ (reference sequence). The CDR3 has 15 amino acids. CDR3 DNA sequence: TGTGCCACCAATAAGAGGACAGCTTCGAATGAAAAACTGTTTTTT. Residues: CATNKRTASNEKLFF.

This chain uses TRBV11-2 with TRBJ2-1; no clear D gene. This CDR3 is built from 15 residues. Per germline, CDR1 SGHAT and CDR2 FQNNGV. V lost 1 base, J lost 6 bases, and 13 bases lay in between. The CDR3 sequence is CASSLGARVANEQFF. The CDR3 bases are TGTGCCAGCAGCTTAGGGGCTAGGGTGGCCAATGAGCAGTTCTTC.

The V call is TRBV23-1, the J call TRBJ1-4; D gene uncertain. TRBV23-1 is annotated as an ORF whose role is uncertain. The CDR3 spans 16 residues. The V end lost 2 bases, the J end lost 5 bases, and 15 bases lay between the germline ends. CDR3 region: CASSQGRSASNEKLFF. CDR3 sequence (DNA): TGCGCCAGCAGTCAAGGGCGATCCGCCTCAAATGAAAAACTGTTTTTT.

V usage is TRBV13 and J usage is TRBJ1-4; 7 bases match TRBD1. CDR1 is PRHDT, CDR2 FYEKMQ, per germline (reference sequence). The CDR3 contains 14 residues. Trimming removed 5 bases from V and 1 base from J; junction bases left unmatched: 1. The CDR3 region is CASSDRETNEKLFF. CDR3 coding DNA: TGTGCCAGCAGCGACAGGGAAACTAATGAAAAACTGTTTTTT.

The rearrangement uses TRBV3-1 (or the pseudogene TRBV3-2) and TRBJ2-4; no definite D call. The CDR3 loop spans 15 amino acids. Deletions cut 4 bases from V and 5 bases from J, with 15 bases between. In germline, CDR1 is LGHDT, CDR2 YNNKEL (reference sequence). CDR3 sequence reads: CASSLRTSFENIQYF. The DNA of the CDR3 is TGTGCCAGCAGCCTCCGAACTTCGTTTGAAAACATTCAGTACTTC.

The chain employs TRBV27 and TRBJ2-4; perhaps TRBD1 as D (6 bases). The CDR3 totals 18 residues. Per germline, CDR1 MNHEY and CDR2 SMNVEV (reference sequence). Trimming removed 2 bases at V and 0 bases at J, with 17 bases between. The DNA of the CDR3 is TGTGCCAGCAGTTTAACGTCTTTCGGACAGATAGCCAAAAACATTCAGTACTTC. It translates to CASSLTSFGQIAKNIQYF.

This sequence joins TRBV6-2 or TRBV6-3 and TRBJ1-5; 8 bases fit TRBD1. Germline CDR1 MNHEY, CDR2 SVGEGT. J lost 5 bases, V lost 2 bases, and 17 bases had no gene match. CDR3 length: 19 amino acids. The CDR3 here is CASSYLPWTGTGIDQPQHF. In DNA, the CDR3 is TGTGCCAGCAGTTACCTACCCTGGACAGGGACGGGGATAGATCAGCCCCAGCATTTT.

The genes are TRBV4-2 and TRBJ1-4, with a weak D call TRBD1 (6 bases). Germline loops: CDR1 LGHNA, CDR2 YNFKEQ. The CDR3 has 18 residues. The V and J ends lost 1 base and 2 bases respectively, with 17 bases between them. CDR3 in amino acids: CASSQVQGLWMTNEKLFF. In nucleotides, the CDR3 is TGTGCCAGCAGCCAAGTCCAGGGGCTGTGGATGACTAATGAAAAACTGTTTTTT.

The rearrangement links TRBV6-5 to TRBJ1-1; D unclear. Between the trimmed V and J ends, which lost 8 bases and 3 bases, there was a span of 10 bases. The CDR3 runs 12 residues. The germline gives CDR1 MNHEY, CDR2 SVGAGI. The CDR3 region has the DNA TGTGCCAGCTCTCCTTACTACACTGAAGCTTTCTTT. Translating it yields CASSPYYTEAFF.

The rearrangement joins TRBV30 to TRBJ1-6; weak D call: TRBD1 (5 bases). This CDR3 is built from 14 residues. CDR1 and CDR2 from the germline V gene are GTSNPN and SVGIG (reference sequence). The ends were cut back, 0 bases at V and 9 bases at J, with 12 bases in the middle. The CDR3 DNA follows: TGTGCCTGGAGTGTACGTCAGGGAAGTTCACCCCTCCACTTT. It encodes CAWSVRQGSSPLHF.

V usage is TRBV9 and J usage is TRBJ2-7; a possible D gene is TRBD2 (6 bases). V was cut by 3 bases and J by 2 bases, with 12 bases left in between. CDR1 is SGDLS and CDR2 is YYNGEE in the germline V gene. This CDR3 contains 14 residues. CDR3 residues: CASSASGSTYEQYF. The CDR3 DNA reads TGTGCCAGCAGCGCAAGCGGGTCCACCTACGAGCAGTACTTC.

This clone was observed once. The chain has TRBV6-6 and TRBJ2-2; TRBD2 might be the D (5 bases). CDR3 size: 16 residues. Per the germline V gene, CDR1 is MNHNY and CDR2 is SVGAGI (reference sequence). V lost 4 bases, J lost 0 bases, and 12 bases lay in between. Here the CDR3 reads CASSSSAGPNTGELFF. The CDR3 coding sequence is TGTGCCAGCAGTTCGTCGGCGGGCCCGAACACCGGGGAGCTGTTTTTT.

The CDR3 protein is CAGAHGDQKLFF. CDR3 nucleotides: TGTGCGGGGGCCCACGGGGACCAAAAACTGTTTTTT. The gene calls are TRBV6-5 and TRBJ1-4; possible D gene TRBD1, 6 bases. The CDR3 is 12 amino acids. Germline CDR1 is MNHEY and CDR2 is SVGAGI.

V gene TRBV29-1 combines with J gene TRBJ1-2; TRBD1 matches 7 bases. V lost 7 bases and J lost 0; bases outside the gene matches: 5. The CDR3 has 13 residues. CDR1 and CDR2 from the germline V gene are SQVTM and ANQGSEA. DNA for the CDR3: TGCAGCGGACTAGGGACAGCTAACTATGGCTACACCTTC. It is translated as CSGLGTANYGYTF.

The V and J genes are TRBV4-3 and TRBJ2-1; no clear D. This CDR3 contains 13 residues. The germline V gene has CDR1 LGHNA and CDR2 YSLEER. V dropped 0 bases and J dropped 6 bases, with 6 bases sitting between them. Here the CDR3 reads CASSQERSNEQFF. The DNA for the CDR3 is TGCGCCAGCAGCCAAGAAAGGAGCAATGAGCAGTTCTTC.

The rearrangement uses TRBV30 and TRBJ1-5; D uncertain. Germline lookup yields CDR1 GTSNPN and CDR2 SVGIG (reference sequence). This CDR3 spans 13 amino acids. The ends were cut back, 4 bases at V and 7 bases at J, with 14 bases in the middle. The chain's CDR3 is CAWKGRVGQPQHF. CDR3 in DNA: TGTGCCTGGAAAGGGCGGGTGGGCCAGCCCCAGCATTTT.

V usage is TRBV27 and J usage is TRBJ2-7, with 9 bases identical to TRBD1. CDR1 is MNHEY and CDR2 is SMNVEV in the germline V gene (reference sequence). J gave up 5 bases and V 7 bases, and 9 bases lay outside the gene matches. CDR3 length: 14 residues. CDR3 coding DNA: TGTGCCAGCACTCCGGACAGGGGTGGCAACGAGCAGTACTTC. Amino acids: CASTPDRGGNEQYF.

The chain employs TRBV9 and TRBJ2-3; D is unresolved. Germline V gives CDR1 SGDLS, CDR2 YYNGEE. Trimming removed 4 bases from V and 8 bases from J, with 11 bases in between. This CDR3 spans 12 amino acids. CDR3 nucleotide sequence: TGTGCCAGCAGCACCAACAGAGGTACGCAGTATTTT. Encoded protein: CASSTNRGTQYF.

CDR3 in amino acids: CASSPRGRRRNTGELFF. In nucleotides, the CDR3 is TGTGCCAGCAGCCCCAGGGGACGGCGTAGGAACACCGGGGAGCTGTTTTTT. The rearrangement joins TRBV11-2 to TRBJ2-2; D perhaps matches TRBD1 (6 bases). CDR3 length: 17 amino acids. In germline, CDR1 is SGHAT, CDR2 FQNNGV. Trimming stripped 5 bases from V and 1 base from J, with 17 bases between.

The chain has TRBV4-3 and TRBJ2-5, with D perhaps matching TRBD1 or TRBD2 (5 bases each). V lost 0 bases, J lost 4 bases, and 12 bases lay in between. CDR1 LGHNA and CDR2 YSLEER come from the germline V gene. The CDR3 is 15 residues long. The CDR3 bases are TGCGCCAGCAGCCAAGATAGAGGGGTTGGAGAGACCCAGTACTTC. Translated, it gives CASSQDRGVGETQYF.

V is TRBV5-6 and J is TRBJ1-1; TRBD1 is a possible D gene (5 bases). V lost 3 bases to trimming and J lost 4 bases, with 16 bases between them. This CDR3 comprises 15 residues. CDR1 and CDR2 from the germline V gene are SGHDT and YYEEEE. The CDR3 DNA reads as TGTGCCAGCAGCTACGGAGGTTGGAGGGGCACTGAAGCTTTCTTT. It specifies CASSYGGWRGTEAFF.

V and J are TRBV9 and TRBJ2-1, with D unresolved. The V end was cut by 3 bases, the J end by 8 bases, with 9 bases between. CDR3 length equals 12 residues. CDR1 SGDLS and CDR2 YYNGEE come from the germline V gene. The CDR3 loop is CASSALGYEQFF. DNA for the CDR3: TGTGCCAGCAGCGCCTTAGGGTATGAGCAGTTCTTC.